A single TCR beta chain is shown here with its context. Only a few counts were recorded for this clonotype. Its antigen has not been determined. One base away there is no much larger clone; base qualities are not given. CDR1 SGHTA and CDR2 FQGTGA are derived from the germline V gene. A distance of 14 bases separates the germline ends of V and J, which lose 2 bases and 5 bases respectively. The cysteine opens and the phenylalanine closes a CDR3 of 15 amino acids. The kept DNA is CDR3 alone, 45 bases in frame from the first base. Library preparation used RT-PCR. Sequencing relied on a NextSeq 550. The public reads were quality trimmed at Q25 with fastp and then assembled into clones with MiXCR by TCRdb, keeping productive beta chains. Rows merge per CDR3 protein into single entries with the most common DNA and genes. Recorded for this sample are roughly 230,000 distinct CDR3 sequences; around 14% of them occurred a single time. Around 10% of the sample is taken by the ten largest.

This sample was included in a study of patients and donors after allogeneic stem cell transplantation (dated by TCRdb to about 2020). Recombination linked TRBV7-3 to TRBJ2-3; matching of 5 bases hints at TRBD2 as the D gene. This sequence was found in a human donor who was either an allogeneic HSCT recipient or a stem cell or donor lymphocyte infusion donor (not recorded which). It is not recorded whose cells these are; they may come from a transplant donor. Sequenced sample: blood, either unsorted or a sorted T cell fraction (not recorded which). The DNA is as follows: TGTGCCAGCAGCTTAGGGTCTAGCAGGCAAGATACGCAGTATTTT. Its amino acids are CASSLGSSRQDTQYF.